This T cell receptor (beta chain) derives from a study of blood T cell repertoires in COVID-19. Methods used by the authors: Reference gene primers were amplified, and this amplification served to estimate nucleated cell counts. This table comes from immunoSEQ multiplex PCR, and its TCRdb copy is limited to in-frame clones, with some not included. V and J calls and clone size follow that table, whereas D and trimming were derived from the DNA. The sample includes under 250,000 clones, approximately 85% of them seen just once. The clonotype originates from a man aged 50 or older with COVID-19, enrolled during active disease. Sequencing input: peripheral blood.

CDR3 bases: TGTGCCAGCAGCCGGGGGGGCGTTGGTGCTTCACCCCTCCACTTT. Protein: CASSRGGVGASPLHF. The genes are TRBV2 and TRBJ1-6; possible D gene TRBD1, 6 bases. The CDR3 length is 15 residues. Germline lookup yields CDR1 SNHLY and CDR2 FYNNEI. V was trimmed by 6 bases and J by 9 bases, leaving 18 bases between them.